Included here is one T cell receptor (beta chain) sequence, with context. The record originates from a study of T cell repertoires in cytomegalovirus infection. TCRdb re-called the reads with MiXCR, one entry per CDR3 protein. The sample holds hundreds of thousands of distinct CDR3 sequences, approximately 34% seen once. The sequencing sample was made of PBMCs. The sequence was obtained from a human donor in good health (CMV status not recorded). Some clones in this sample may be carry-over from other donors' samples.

The CDR3: CASIWVAQETQYF. The CDR3 region has the DNA TGTGCCAGCATTTGGGTCGCTCAAGAGACCCAGTACTTC. V usage is TRBV28 and J usage is TRBJ2-5; D gene uncertain. V shed 7 bases and J shed 2 bases, with 11 bases lying between them. The CDR3 spans 13 residues. Germline loops: CDR1 MDHEN, CDR2 SYDVKM. The variable domain in full, completed from reference TRBV28 and TRBJ2-5, reads DVKVTQSSRYLVKRTGEKVFLECVQDMDHENMFWYRQDPGLGLRLIYFSYDVKMKEKGDIPEGYSVSREKKERFSLILESASTNQTSMYLCASIWVAQETQYFGPGTRLLVL.